Listed below are T cell receptor beta chains from one sample, sequenced in a study of blood T cell repertoires in COVID-19. Data came from immunoSEQ multiplex PCR; TCRdb stores just in-frame clones and leaves some out. The table includes 70,000 or so clones, under 95% detected once. Sequencing input: peripheral blood. Receptor source: a human donor in a cohort sampled during active COVID-19. CDR3s include the opening cysteine and the closing phenylalanine or tryptophan. The D gene is left open where the match is weak. Part of the rows lack a size; the others show once, few, many or a class for expanded clones.

abundance | len | d_gene | j_gene | v_gene | CDR3nt | CDR3aa
. | 16 | TRBD1 | TRBJ2-1 | TRBV27 | TGTGCCAGCTCCCTCCCCGGGACAGGGGGTCGGGGTGAGCAGTTCTTC | CASSLPGTGGRGEQFF
. | 15 | . | TRBJ1-3 | TRBV7-9 | TGTGCCAGCAGCGGGGACATAGCATCTGGAAACACCATATATTTT | CASSGDIASGNTIYF
. | 14 | TRBD1 | TRBJ2-7 | TRBV19 | TGTGCCAGTAGTCCTAAACAGGGGGCCTACGAGCAGTACTTC | CASSPKQGAYEQYF
. | 14 | . | TRBJ2-3 | TRBV14 | TGTGCCAGCAGTCCTACAGGGCACACAGATACGCAGTATTTT | CASSPTGHTDTQYF
. | 13 | . | TRBJ2-7 | TRBV27 | TGTGCCAGCAGCCCAAACCTAGGGGGCGAGCAGTACTTC | CASSPNLGGEQYF
once | 12 | . | TRBJ2-7 | TRBV21-1 | TGTGCCAGCAGCAAAGACACCTACGAGCAGTACTTC | CASSKDTYEQYF
. | 15 | . | TRBJ1-1 | TRBV18 | TGTGCCAGCTCACCAGGCAGGGGTCGTAACACTGAAGCTTTCTTT | CASSPGRGRNTEAFF
. | 15 | . | TRBJ1-2 | TRBV9 | TGTGCCAGCAGCGTTGACAGGTTGGCCCAGGGTGGCTACACCTTC | CASSVDRLAQGGYTF
. | 16 | TRBD1 | TRBJ1-4 | TRBV6-2/TRBV6-3 | TGTGCCAGCAGTTCTCGGACAGGGTCAACTAATGAAAAACTGTTTTTT | CASSSRTGSTNEKLFF
. | 13 | TRBD1 | TRBJ2-7 | TRBV29-1 | TGCAGCGTTTTGACAGGGTCCCACTACGAGCAGTACTTC | CSVLTGSHYEQYF
. | 15 | . | TRBJ2-7 | TRBV27 | TGTGCCAGCAGTTTGGGGGGCGGGGGCTCCTACGAGCAGTACTTC | CASSLGGGGSYEQYF
. | 15 | TRBD1 | TRBJ2-1 | TRBV5-1 | TGCGCCAGCAGCTTGCGACAGGGTACCTACAATGAGCAGTTCTTC | CASSLRQGTYNEQFF
. | 11 | . | TRBJ1-2 | TRBV20-1 | TGCAGTGCTAGAGCCGGGTCCGGCTACACCTTC | CSARAGSGYTF
. | 15 | . | TRBJ1-5 | TRBV2 | TGTGCCAGCAGTAACCAGGGTAGTAGCAATCAGCCCCAGCATTTT | CASSNQGSSNQPQHF
. | 15 | TRBD1 | TRBJ1-5 | TRBV28 | TGTGCCAGCAGACCACCCACGACAGGGGCTCAGCCCCAGCATTTT | CASRPPTTGAQPQHF
. | 11 | . | TRBJ2-5 | TRBV12-3/TRBV12-4 | TGTGCCAGCAGTTTTCGAGAGACCCAGTACTTC | CASSFRETQYF
few | 16 | TRBD1 | TRBJ1-1 | TRBV27 | TGTGCCAGCAGTGCCCGACAGGGGTTGGTTTGGACTGAAGCTTTCTTT | CASSARQGLVWTEAFF
. | 15 | . | TRBJ1-1 | TRBV6-7 | TGTGCCAGCAGTTACTCGAGCGGGGTGAACACTGAAGCTTTCTTT | CASSYSSGVNTEAFF
. | 16 | . | TRBJ1-2 | TRBV5-1 | TGCGCCAGCAGCTTCCCCAAGACAGGTGAAAAGTATGGCTACACCTTC | CASSFPKTGEKYGYTF
. | 15 | . | TRBJ1-5 | TRBV28 | TGTGCCAGCAGTTTTGGTCCTATTAGCAATCAGCCCCAGCATTTT | CASSFGPISNQPQHF
. | 15 | . | TRBJ1-6 | TRBV28 | TGTGCCAGCAGAAAGGACAGAAGATTTAATTCACCCCTCCACTTT | CASRKDRRFNSPLHF
. | 11 | . | TRBJ2-6 | TRBV6-2/TRBV6-3 | TGTGCCAGCAGCCCATCGAGCGTCCTGACTTTC | CASSPSSVLTF
. | 17 | TRBD2 | TRBJ2-1 | TRBV11-2 | TGTGCCAGCAGCCCGGGAGGGATCGACAGACATTACAATGAGCAGTTCTTC | CASSPGGIDRHYNEQFF
. | 14 | TRBD1 | TRBJ2-7 | TRBV5-1 | TGCGCCAGCAGCTTGGCGACAGGGGCTGGGGAGCAGTACTTC | CASSLATGAGEQYF
. | 17 | TRBD1 | TRBJ1-6 | TRBV28 | TGTGCCAGCAACCTCCGGACAGGGGGCGCGAGGAGTTCACCCCTCCACTTT | CASNLRTGGARSSPLHF
. | 15 | TRBD1 | TRBJ2-7 | TRBV18 | TGTGCCAGCTCACCGACCCGGGACAGGCCGTCCGAGCAGTACTTC | CASSPTRDRPSEQYF
. | 15 | TRBD1 | TRBJ1-4 | TRBV19 | TGTGCCAGTAGTTCACCCAGGGGGATCGGTGAAAAACTGTTTTTT | CASSSPRGIGEKLFF
. | 15 | . | TRBJ2-5 | TRBV6-5 | TGTGCCAGCAGAAGTAAGCTGAACAGGGCAGAGACCCAGTACTTC | CASRSKLNRAETQYF
. | 12 | . | TRBJ1-1 | TRBV27 | TGTGCCAGCAGTCAGGGTAACACTGAAGCTTTCTTT | CASSQGNTEAFF
once | 14 | . | TRBJ1-2 | TRBV13 | TGTGCCAGCAGCTTAGGGAGGGTTAACTATGGCTACACCTTC | CASSLGRVNYGYTF
. | 17 | TRBD1 | TRBJ1-2 | TRBV5-1 | TGCGCCAGCAGCTTCGAAACATTGTCAAATACAGGGGATGGCTACACCTTC | CASSFETLSNTGDGYTF
. | 14 | TRBD2 | TRBJ2-3 | TRBV29-1 | TGCAGCTCCTTAAGCGGGGGGCACACAGATACGCAGTATTTT | CSSLSGGHTDTQYF
once | 16 | TRBD1 | TRBJ1-1 | TRBV28 | TGTGCCAGCAGTTTGGGACAGGGGGCTTGGGGCACTGAAGCTTTCTTT | CASSLGQGAWGTEAFF
. | 14 | TRBD1 | TRBJ2-7 | TRBV19 | TGTGCCAGTAGTATAACGGGACAGGGGTACGAGCAGTACTTC | CASSITGQGYEQYF
. | 15 | . | TRBJ2-7 | TRBV30 | TGTGCCTGGAACTCGCTCGGACTTTCCACCTACGAGCAGTACTTC | CAWNSLGLSTYEQYF
once | 16 | . | TRBJ2-7 | TRBV7-6 | TGTGCCAGCAGCTTATACAGGGAGTTCGCGTCGGGCGAGCAGTACTTC | CASSLYREFASGEQYF
. | 15 | . | TRBJ1-3 | TRBV15 | TGTGCCACCAGCAGAGATCTCGACGGGGGAAACACCATATATTTT | CATSRDLDGGNTIYF
. | 10 | . | TRBJ2-7 | TRBV29-1 | TGCAGCGTTGGTACTGACGAGCAGTACTTC | CSVGTDEQYF
. | 14 | . | TRBJ2-1 | TRBV19 | TGTGCCACGAGGGGGGGGGCTTTTCCCAGTGAGCAGTTCTTC | CATRGGAFPSEQFF
. | 16 | TRBD1 | TRBJ1-1 | TRBV4-2 | TGTGCCAGCAGCCCCTGGACAGGGCCGGAGAACACTGAAGCTTTCTTT | CASSPWTGPENTEAFF
. | 12 | . | TRBJ1-2 | TRBV12-3/TRBV12-4 | TGTGCCAGCAGTTTCCTGAGGGTTGGCTACACCTTC | CASSFLRVGYTF
. | 15 | TRBD2 | TRBJ2-3 | TRBV5-1 | TGCGCCAGCAGCTTTAGCGGGGGTGACACAGATACGCAGTATTTT | CASSFSGGDTDTQYF
. | 14 | TRBD2 | TRBJ2-7 | TRBV5-6 | TGTGCCAGCAGCCGGGGGGGCCCGTCCTACGAGCAGTACTTC | CASSRGGPSYEQYF
. | 16 | . | TRBJ1-2 | TRBV6-1 | TGTGCCAGCAGTGATGGGGCACGGGGGTCCCTTTATGGCTACACCTTC | CASSDGARGSLYGYTF
. | 12 | TRBD1 | TRBJ1-2 | TRBV13 | TGTGCCAGCAGTTCAGGGGGCCGGGGCTACACCTTC | CASSSGGRGYTF